The 4 T cell receptor beta chains presented below share a single source sample, sequenced in a study of blood T cell repertoires in COVID-19. Repertoires were generated with immunoSEQ multiplex PCR, while TCRdb's copy carries only in-frame clones and drops some. This table has a few hundred thousand clones, roughly 89% appearing once. Input material: PBMCs or T cells enriched from blood (not recorded which). The receptors stem from a woman between 50 and 59 years old who had been exposed to COVID-19.

The CDR3 protein is CASSPRENTEAFF. In DNA, the CDR3 is TGTGCCAGCTCGCCCCGAGAGAACACTGAAGCTTTCTTT. V usage is TRBV18 and J usage is TRBJ1-1; D ambiguous. The CDR3 spans 13 residues. The germline V and J ends were trimmed by 6 bases and 1 base, with 9 bases remaining between them. The germline V gene encodes CDR1 KGHSH and CDR2 LQKENI.

This clone was detected once. The chain employs TRBV3-1 (or the pseudogene TRBV3-2) and TRBJ2-7, with 8 bases lining up with TRBD1. The V gene end was trimmed by 4 bases and the J gene end by 4 bases; junction bases not matched to a gene: 6. The CDR3 consists of 14 residues. Germline V gene sequence: CDR1 LGHDT, CDR2 YNNKEL (reference sequence). Here the CDR3 reads CASSLGQGPYEQYF. CDR3 DNA sequence: TGTGCCAGCAGCCTAGGACAGGGACCTTACGAGCAGTACTTC.

The chain employs TRBV6-5 and TRBJ2-5, with TRBD1 identical over 7 bases. The length of the CDR3 is 13 residues. Germline V gene lookup returns CDR1 MNHEY and CDR2 SVGAGI. V lost 8 bases and J lost 1; bases outside the gene matches: 4. CDR3 region: CASGTAFQETQYF. The DNA of the CDR3 is TGTGCCAGCGGGACAGCTTTCCAAGAGACCCAGTACTTC.

The sample holds a few counts of this clone. The chain links TRBV6-2 or TRBV6-3 to TRBJ1-5; D gene unclear. Trimming shortened V by 6 bases and J by 1 base, and 13 bases separated the two germline ends. The germline gives CDR1 MNHEY, CDR2 SVGEGT. This CDR3 region has 15 residues. The CDR3 spells CASSPGVYSNQPQHF. CDR3 in DNA: TGTGCCAGCAGCCCCGGTGTATACAGCAATCAGCCCCAGCATTTT.